This TCR beta chain comes out of a study of T cells expressing NK-cell markers (TCRdb year 2020). With respect to the entire study: Three sorted T-cell subsets (CD3+CD56+NKG2C+, CD3+CD56+NKG2C- and CD3+CD56-NKG2C+) from 7 to 9 donors had their TCR beta-chain repertoires profiled. All eight donors whose samples were sequenced were randomly selected healthy volunteers, three of them men and five women. The libraries were sequenced on Illumina HiSeq 2000/2500, MiSeq or NextSeq, producing 2 x 150 bp reads. Of the eight sequenced donors, seven were found to be HCMV-seropositive and one was found to be HCMV-seronegative. Broader findings and caveats from the paper: In more than five donors, the dominant CD3+CD56+NKG2C+ clonotypes ranked among the top 10 CD8+ clonotypes, making up about 1.0-8% of CD8+ T cells. Those dominant clonotypes were again the most abundant among CD3+CD56-NKG2C+ cells in several donors, at roughly 28.3-60.1%. It remained unclear whether the expanded NKG2C-expressing T cell clones were specific for HCMV antigens.

To determine HCMV serostatus, a commercial ELISA kit was used to detect HCMV-specific IgG in serum. Peripheral blood mononuclear cells were isolated from blood by Ficoll density gradient centrifugation. Based on the germline V gene (reference sequence), the CDR1 and CDR2 sequences are MNHEY and SMNVEV. From cysteine to phenylalanine, the CDR3 is 12 amino acids long. No DNA has been recorded. Worth noting for this clonotype: It has no known antigen specificity.

The listed sequencing device is Illumina HiSeq 2000. TCR beta cDNA libraries were prepared using 5'RACE template switching, which introduced a universal primer site and unique molecular identifiers. cDNA synthesis was primed from the TCR beta constant segment and was followed by two successive PCR amplification steps. On the study's bioinformatics: Reads were demultiplexed and grouped by UMI with MIGEC, and clonotypes were assembled and quantified with MiTCR. Only TCR cDNA sequences supported by at least two reads were kept to exclude erroneous sequences. The tcR package was used for downstream repertoire analysis, and clonotypes were matched across fractions by CDR3 nucleotide sequence plus V segment. VDJmatch was used to annotate antigen specificity against VDJdb, with one amino acid substitution in CDR3 allowed. TCRdb reprocessed the public reads and reports one entry per CDR3 protein sequence, without DNA. What appears here as the V and J calls and clone size reflects TCRdb's work, not the paper's. The sample's table covers 550,000 to 600,000 distinct CDR3 sequences. Jointly, the top ten make up about 3.6% of the sample.

The sequenced sample consisted of blood T cells: a sorted CD56 or NKG2C T cell subset, CD4+ or CD8+ T cells, or bulk PBMC T cells (not recorded which). The sequence was collected from a man aged 18 to 29 in good health. Donor details come from another sample of the same person, matched by shared clones. The chain employs TRBV27 and TRBJ2-5. CDR3 region: CASSFVVLTQYF.